This T cell receptor (beta chain) was sequenced for a study of OX40 agonist ivuxolimab in advanced cancers. J was trimmed by 1 base and V by 7 bases; bases with no gene match: 12. In germline, CDR1 is LNHDA, CDR2 SQIVND (reference sequence). CDR3 length: 16 residues. TCRdb's copy holds only in-frame clones and misses some; the assay was immunoSEQ multiplex PCR. The sample records under 50,000 clones, approximately 85% being singletons. The sequence derives from an adult with an advanced solid tumor such as melanoma, head and neck, liver or kidney cancer. Specimen: CD4+ or CD8+ T cells sorted from blood, collected in a trial of the OX40 agonist ivuxolimab. The chain joins TRBV19 to TRBJ1-1; 7 nucleotides align to TRBD1. This CDR3 reads CASIRGTEGSNTEAFF. CDR3 DNA: TGTGCCAGTATAAGGGGGACAGAAGGGTCGAACACTGAAGCTTTCTTT.